This TCR beta chain comes out of a study of technical replicates of blood from several donors. Produced via immunoSEQ multiplex PCR; TCRdb's table is partial and in-frame only. The table shows about 12,000 clones, with about 95% occurring only once. Trimming pared 3 bases from V and 3 bases from J, leaving 11 bases between. CDR3 length: 15 residues. Germline lookup yields CDR1 SGHVS and CDR2 FNYEAQ. The sample taken for sequencing was PBMCs. The TCR originated in a human donor in good health. V is TRBV7-6 and J is TRBJ2-2, with D maybe TRBD1 (5 bases). The CDR3 DNA sequence: TGTGCCAGCAGCTTCAGGGCCTTGGACACCGGGGAGCTGTTTTTT. Translated, it gives CASSFRALDTGELFF.